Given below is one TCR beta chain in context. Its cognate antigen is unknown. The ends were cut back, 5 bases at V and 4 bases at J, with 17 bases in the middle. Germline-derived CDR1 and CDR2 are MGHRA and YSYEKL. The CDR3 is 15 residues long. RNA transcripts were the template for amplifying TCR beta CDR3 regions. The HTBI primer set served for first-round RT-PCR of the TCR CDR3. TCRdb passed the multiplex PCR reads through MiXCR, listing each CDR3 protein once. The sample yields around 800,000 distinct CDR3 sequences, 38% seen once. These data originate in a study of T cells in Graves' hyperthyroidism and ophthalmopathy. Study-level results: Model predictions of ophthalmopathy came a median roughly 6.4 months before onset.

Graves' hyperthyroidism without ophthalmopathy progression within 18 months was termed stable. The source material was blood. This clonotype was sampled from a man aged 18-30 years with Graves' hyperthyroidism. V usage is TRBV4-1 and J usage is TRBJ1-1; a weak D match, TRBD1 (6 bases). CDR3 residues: CASSFRGGVGTEAFF. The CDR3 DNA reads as TGCGCCAGCAGCTTTAGAGGGGGTGTAGGCACTGAAGCTTTCTTT.